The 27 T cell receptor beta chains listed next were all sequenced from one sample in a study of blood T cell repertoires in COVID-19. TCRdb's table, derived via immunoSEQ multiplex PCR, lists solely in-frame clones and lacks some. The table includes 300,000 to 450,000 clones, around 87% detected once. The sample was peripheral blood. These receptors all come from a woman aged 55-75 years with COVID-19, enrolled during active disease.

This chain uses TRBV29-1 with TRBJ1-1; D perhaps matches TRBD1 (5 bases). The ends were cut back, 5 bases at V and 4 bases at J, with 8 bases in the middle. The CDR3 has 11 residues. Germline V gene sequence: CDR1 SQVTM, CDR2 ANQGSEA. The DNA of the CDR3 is TGCAGCGTTAGGGGCGGCACTGAAGCTTTCTTT. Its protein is CSVRGGTEAFF.

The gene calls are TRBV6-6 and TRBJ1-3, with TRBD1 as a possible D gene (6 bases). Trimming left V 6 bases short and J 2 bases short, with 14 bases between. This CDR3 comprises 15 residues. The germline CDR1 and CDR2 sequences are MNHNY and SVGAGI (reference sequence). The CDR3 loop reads CASSSFKGAGNTIYF. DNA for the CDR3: TGTGCCAGCAGCTCCTTTAAGGGGGCTGGAAACACCATATATTTT.

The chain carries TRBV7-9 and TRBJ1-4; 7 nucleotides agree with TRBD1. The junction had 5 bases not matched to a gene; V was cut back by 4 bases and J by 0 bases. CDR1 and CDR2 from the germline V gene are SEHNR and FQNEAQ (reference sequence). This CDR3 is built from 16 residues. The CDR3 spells CASSSGQLTTNEKLFF. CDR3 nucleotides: TGTGCCAGCAGCTCGGGACAGCTTACAACTAATGAAAAACTGTTTTTT.

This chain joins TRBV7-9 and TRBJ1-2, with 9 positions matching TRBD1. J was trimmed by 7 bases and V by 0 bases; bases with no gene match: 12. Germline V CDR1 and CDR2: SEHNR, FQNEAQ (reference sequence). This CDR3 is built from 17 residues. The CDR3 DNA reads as TGTGCCAGCAGCTTAGCCCCATCAACAGGGGGCATAAGTGGCTACACCTTC. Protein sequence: CASSLAPSTGGISGYTF.

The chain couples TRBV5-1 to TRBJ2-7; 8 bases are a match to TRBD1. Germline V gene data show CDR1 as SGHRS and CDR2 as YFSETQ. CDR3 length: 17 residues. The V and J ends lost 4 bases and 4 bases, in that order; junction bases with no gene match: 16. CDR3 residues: CASSPYGQRDRRYEQYF. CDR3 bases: TGCGCCAGCAGCCCATATGGGCAACGGGACAGGAGATACGAGCAGTACTTC.

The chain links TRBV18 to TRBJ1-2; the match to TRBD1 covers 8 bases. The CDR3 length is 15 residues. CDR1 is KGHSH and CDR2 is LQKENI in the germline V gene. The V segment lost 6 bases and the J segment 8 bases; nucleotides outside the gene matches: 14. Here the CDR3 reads CASSLAGQGADGYTF. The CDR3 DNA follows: TGTGCCAGCTCCCTTGCGGGGCAGGGGGCCGACGGCTACACCTTC.

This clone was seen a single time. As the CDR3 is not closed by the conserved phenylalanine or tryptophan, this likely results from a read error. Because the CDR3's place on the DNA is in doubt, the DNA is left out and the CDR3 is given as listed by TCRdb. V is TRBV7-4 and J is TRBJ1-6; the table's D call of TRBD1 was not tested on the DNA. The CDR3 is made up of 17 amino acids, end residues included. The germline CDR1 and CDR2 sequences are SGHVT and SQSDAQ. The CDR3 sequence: CASSLGVSGTGALQGTV.

The CDR3 DNA is TGTGCCAGCTCACCAGCGCCAGGGACTGCGTACGAGCAGTACTTC. Encoded protein: CASSPAPGTAYEQYF. This chain uses TRBV18 with TRBJ2-7; D might be TRBD2 (6 bases). V lost 2 bases to trimming and J lost 4 bases, with 15 bases between them. This CDR3 has 15 amino acids. Germline CDR1 is KGHSH and CDR2 is LQKENI.

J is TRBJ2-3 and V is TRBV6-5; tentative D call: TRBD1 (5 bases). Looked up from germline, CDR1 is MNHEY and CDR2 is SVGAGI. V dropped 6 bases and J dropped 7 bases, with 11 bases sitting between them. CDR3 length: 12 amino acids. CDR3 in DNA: TGTGCCAGCAGAAGGACAATTAATACGCAGTATTTT. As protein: CASRRTINTQYF.

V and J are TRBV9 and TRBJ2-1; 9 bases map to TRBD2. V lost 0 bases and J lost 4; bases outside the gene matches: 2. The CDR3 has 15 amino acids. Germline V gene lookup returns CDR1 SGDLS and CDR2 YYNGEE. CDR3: CASSVDSGGYNEQFF. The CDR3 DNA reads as TGTGCCAGCAGCGTAGATAGCGGGGGATACAATGAGCAGTTCTTC.

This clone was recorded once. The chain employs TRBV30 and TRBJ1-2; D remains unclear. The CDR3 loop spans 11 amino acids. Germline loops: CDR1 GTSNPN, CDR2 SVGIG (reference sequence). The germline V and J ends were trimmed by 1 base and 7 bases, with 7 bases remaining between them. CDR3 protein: CAWSGGGGYTF. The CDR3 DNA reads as TGTGCCTGGAGTGGAGGAGGTGGCTACACCTTC.

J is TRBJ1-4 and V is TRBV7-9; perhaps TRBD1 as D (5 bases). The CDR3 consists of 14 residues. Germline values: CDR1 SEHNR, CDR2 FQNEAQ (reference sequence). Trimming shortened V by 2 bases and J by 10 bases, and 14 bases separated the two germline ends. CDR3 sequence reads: CASSLRGGGGKLFF. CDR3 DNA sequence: TGTGCCAGCAGCTTAAGGGGAGGCGGAGGAAAACTGTTTTTT. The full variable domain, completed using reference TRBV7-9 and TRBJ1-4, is DTGVSQNPRHKITKRGQNVTFRCDPISEHNRLYWYRQTLGQGPEFLTYFQNEAQLEKSRLLSDRFSAERPKGSFSTLEIQRTEQGDSAMYLCASSLRGGGGKLFFGSGTQLSVL.

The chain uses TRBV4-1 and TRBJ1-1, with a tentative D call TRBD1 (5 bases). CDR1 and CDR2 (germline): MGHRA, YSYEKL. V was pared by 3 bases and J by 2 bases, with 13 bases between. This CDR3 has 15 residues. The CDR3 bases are TGCGCCAGCAGCCAGACCGACAGTTACAACACTGAAGCTTTCTTT. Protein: CASSQTDSYNTEAFF.

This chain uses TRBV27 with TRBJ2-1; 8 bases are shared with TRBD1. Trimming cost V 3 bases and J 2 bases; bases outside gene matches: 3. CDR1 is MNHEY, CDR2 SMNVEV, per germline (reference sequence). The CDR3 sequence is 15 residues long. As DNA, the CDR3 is TGTGCCAGCAGTTTTGGGGACAGGCCCTACAATGAGCAGTTCTTC. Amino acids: CASSFGDRPYNEQFF.

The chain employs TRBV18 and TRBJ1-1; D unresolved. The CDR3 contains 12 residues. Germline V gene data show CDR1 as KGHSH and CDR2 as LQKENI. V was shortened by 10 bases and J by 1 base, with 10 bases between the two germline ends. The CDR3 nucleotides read TGTGCCACCGCGGGTCAGAACACTGAAGCTTTCTTT. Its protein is CATAGQNTEAFF.

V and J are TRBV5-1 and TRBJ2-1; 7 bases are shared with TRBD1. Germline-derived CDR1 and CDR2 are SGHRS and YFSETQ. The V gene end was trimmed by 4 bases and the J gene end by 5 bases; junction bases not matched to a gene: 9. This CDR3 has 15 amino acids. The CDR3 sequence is CASSTPTGTDNEQFF. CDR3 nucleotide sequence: TGCGCCAGCAGCACACCGACAGGGACAGACAATGAGCAGTTCTTC. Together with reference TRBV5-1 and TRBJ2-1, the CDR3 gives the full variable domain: KAGVTQTPRYLIKTRGQQVTLSCSPISGHRSVSWYQQTPGQGLQFLFEYFSETQRNKGNFPGRFSGRQFSNSRSEMNVSTLELGDSALYLCASSTPTGTDNEQFFGPGTRLTVL.

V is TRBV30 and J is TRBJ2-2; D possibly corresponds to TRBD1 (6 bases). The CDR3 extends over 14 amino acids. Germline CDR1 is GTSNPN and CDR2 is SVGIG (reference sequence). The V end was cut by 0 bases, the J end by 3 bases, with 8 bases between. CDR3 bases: TGTGCCTGGAGTGTCAGGGGTTACACCGGGGAGCTGTTTTTT. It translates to CAWSVRGYTGELFF.

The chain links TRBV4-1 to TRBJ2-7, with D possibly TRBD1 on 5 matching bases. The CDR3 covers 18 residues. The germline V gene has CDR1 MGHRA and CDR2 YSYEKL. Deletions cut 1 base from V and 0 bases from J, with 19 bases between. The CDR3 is CASSQGEGEGIRSYEQYF. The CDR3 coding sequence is TGCGCCAGCAGCCAAGGAGAAGGGGAAGGGATCCGCTCCTACGAGCAGTACTTC.

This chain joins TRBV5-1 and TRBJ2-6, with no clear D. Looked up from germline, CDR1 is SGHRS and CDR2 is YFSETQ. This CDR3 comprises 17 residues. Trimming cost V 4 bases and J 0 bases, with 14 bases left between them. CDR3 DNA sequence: TGCGCCAGCAGCCCCCCAGGTCCTTCCTCTGGGGCCAACGTCCTGACTTTC. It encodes CASSPPGPSSGANVLTF.

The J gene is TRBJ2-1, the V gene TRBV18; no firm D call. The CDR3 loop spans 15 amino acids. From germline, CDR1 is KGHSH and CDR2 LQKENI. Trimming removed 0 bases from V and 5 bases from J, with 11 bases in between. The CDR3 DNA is TGTGCCAGCTCACCACCGGGCCCCACAAACAATGAGCAGTTCTTC. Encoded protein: CASSPPGPTNNEQFF. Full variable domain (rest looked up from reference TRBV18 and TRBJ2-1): NAGVMQNPRHLVRRRGQEARLRCSPMKGHSHVYWYRQLPEEGLKFMVYLQKENIIDESGMPKERFSAEFPKEGPSILRIQQVVRGDSAAYFCASSPPGPTNNEQFFGPGTRLTVL.

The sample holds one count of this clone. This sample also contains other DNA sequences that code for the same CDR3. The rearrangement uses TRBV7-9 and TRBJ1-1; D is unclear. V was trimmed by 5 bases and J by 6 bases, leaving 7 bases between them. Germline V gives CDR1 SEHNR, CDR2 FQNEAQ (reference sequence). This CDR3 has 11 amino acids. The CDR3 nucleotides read TGTGCCAGCAGCCGGGGTGCTGAAGCTTTCTTT. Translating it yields CASSRGAEAFF.

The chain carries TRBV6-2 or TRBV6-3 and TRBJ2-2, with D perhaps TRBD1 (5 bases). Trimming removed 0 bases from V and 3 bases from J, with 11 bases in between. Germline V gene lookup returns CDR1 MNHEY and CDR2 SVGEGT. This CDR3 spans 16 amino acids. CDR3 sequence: CASSYSPGMDTGELFF. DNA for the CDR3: TGTGCCAGCAGTTACTCGCCAGGGATGGACACCGGGGAGCTGTTTTTT.

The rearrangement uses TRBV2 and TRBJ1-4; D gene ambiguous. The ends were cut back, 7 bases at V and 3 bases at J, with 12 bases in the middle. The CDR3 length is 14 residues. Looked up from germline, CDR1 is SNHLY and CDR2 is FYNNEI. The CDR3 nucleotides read TGTGCCAGCACGGGGTTCTCGGCTAATGAAAAACTGTTTTTT. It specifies CASTGFSANEKLFF. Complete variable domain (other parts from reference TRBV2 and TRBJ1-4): EPEVTQTPSHQVTQMGQEVILRCVPISNHLYFYWYRQILGQKVEFLVSFYNNEISEKSEIFDDQFSVERPDGSNFTLKIRSTKLEDSAMYFCASTGFSANEKLFFGSGTQLSVL.

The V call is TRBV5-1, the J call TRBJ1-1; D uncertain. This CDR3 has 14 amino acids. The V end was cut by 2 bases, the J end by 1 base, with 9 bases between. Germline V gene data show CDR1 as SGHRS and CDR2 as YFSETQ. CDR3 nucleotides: TGCGCCAGCAGCTTTTCAGGTACGAACACTGAAGCTTTCTTT. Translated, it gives CASSFSGTNTEAFF.

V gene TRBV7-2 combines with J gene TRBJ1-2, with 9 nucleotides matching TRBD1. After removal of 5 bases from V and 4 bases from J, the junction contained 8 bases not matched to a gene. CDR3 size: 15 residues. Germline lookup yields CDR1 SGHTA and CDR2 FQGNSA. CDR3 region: CASSGTGGSLYGYTF. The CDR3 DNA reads TGTGCCAGCAGCGGCACAGGGGGCTCTCTCTATGGCTACACCTTC. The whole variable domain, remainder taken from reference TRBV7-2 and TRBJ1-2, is GAGVSQSPSNKVTEKGKDVELRCDPISGHTALYWYRQSLGQGLEFLIYFQGNSAPDKSGLPSDRFSAERTGGSVSTLTIQRTQQEDSAVYLCASSGTGGSLYGYTFGSGTRLTVV.

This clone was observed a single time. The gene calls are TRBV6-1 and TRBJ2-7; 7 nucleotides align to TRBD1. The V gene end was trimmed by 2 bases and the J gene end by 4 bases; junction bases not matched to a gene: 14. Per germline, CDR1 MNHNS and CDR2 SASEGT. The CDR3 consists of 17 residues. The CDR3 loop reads CASSEQRRTGRFYEQYF. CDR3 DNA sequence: TGTGCCAGCAGTGAACAGAGACGGACAGGAAGATTTTACGAGCAGTACTTC.

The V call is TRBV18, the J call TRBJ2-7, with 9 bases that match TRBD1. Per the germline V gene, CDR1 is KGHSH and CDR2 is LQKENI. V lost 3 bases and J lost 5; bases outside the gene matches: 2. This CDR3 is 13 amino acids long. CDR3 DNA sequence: TGTGCCAGCTCACCTGGGACAGGGAACGAGCAGTACTTC. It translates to CASSPGTGNEQYF. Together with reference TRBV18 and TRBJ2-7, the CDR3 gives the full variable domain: NAGVMQNPRHLVRRRGQEARLRCSPMKGHSHVYWYRQLPEEGLKFMVYLQKENIIDESGMPKERFSAEFPKEGPSILRIQQVVRGDSAAYFCASSPGTGNEQYFGPGTRLTVT.